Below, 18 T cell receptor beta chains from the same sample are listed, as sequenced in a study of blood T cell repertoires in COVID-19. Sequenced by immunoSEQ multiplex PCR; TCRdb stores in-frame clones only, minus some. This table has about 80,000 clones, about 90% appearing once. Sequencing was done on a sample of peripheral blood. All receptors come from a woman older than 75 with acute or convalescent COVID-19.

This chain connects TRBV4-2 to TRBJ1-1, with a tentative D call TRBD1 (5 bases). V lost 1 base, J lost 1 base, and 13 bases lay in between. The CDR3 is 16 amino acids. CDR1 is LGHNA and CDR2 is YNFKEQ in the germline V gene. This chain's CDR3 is CASSQVSGGSNTEAFF. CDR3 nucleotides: TGTGCCAGCAGCCAAGTGTCCGGGGGTTCGAACACTGAAGCTTTCTTT.

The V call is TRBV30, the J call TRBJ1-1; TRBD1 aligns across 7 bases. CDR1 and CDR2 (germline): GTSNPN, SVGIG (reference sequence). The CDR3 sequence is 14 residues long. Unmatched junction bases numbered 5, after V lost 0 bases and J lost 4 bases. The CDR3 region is CAWSVRGRLTEAFF. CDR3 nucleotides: TGTGCCTGGAGTGTGAGGGGGCGCCTCACTGAAGCTTTCTTT.

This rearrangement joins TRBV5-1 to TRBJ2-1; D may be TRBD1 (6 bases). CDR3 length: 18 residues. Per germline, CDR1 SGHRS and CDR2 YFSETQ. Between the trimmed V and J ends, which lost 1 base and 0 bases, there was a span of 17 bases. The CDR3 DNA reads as TGCGCCAGCAGCTTGAGTGGGACACGAATCCGCTCCTACAATGAGCAGTTCTTC. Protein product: CASSLSGTRIRSYNEQFF.

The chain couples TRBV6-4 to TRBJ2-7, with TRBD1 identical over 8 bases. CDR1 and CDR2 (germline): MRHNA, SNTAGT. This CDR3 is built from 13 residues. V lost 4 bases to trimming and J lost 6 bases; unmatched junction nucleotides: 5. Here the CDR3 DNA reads TGTGCCAGCAGTGCCACTGACAGGGGCGAGCAGTACTTC. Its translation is CASSATDRGEQYF.

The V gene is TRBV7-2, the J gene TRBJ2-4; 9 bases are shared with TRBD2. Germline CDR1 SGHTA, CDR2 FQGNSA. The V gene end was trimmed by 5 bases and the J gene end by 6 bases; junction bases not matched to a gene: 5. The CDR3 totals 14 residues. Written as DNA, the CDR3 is TGTGCCAGCAGCATGCGCGGGGGGGGAAACATTCAGTACTTC. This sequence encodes CASSMRGGGNIQYF. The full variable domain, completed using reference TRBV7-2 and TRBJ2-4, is GAGVSQSPSNKVTEKGKDVELRCDPISGHTALYWYRQSLGQGLEFLIYFQGNSAPDKSGLPSDRFSAERTGGSVSTLTIQRTQQEDSAVYLCASSMRGGGNIQYFGAGTRLSVL.

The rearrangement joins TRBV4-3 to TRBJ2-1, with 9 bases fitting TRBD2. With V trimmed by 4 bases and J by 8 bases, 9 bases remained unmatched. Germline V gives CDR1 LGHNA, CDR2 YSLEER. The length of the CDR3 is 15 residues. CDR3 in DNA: TGCGCCAGCAGCCGAGAGCGGGGGGATCGGGATGAGCAGTTCTTC. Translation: CASSRERGDRDEQFF.

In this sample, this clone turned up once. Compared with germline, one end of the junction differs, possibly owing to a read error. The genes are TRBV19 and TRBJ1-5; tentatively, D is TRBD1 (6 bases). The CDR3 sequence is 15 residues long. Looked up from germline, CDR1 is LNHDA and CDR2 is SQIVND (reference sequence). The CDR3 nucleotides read TGTGCCAGTAGTTTAGATAGCCAGGGGCGTCAGCCCCAGCATTTT. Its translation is CASSLDSQGRQPQHF.

The DNA for the CDR3 is TGTGCCAGCAGCCTCGACGGGACTAGCGTATACGAGCAGTACTTC. Residues: CASSLDGTSVYEQYF. V and J are TRBV9 and TRBJ2-7; 10 bases map to TRBD2. The length of the CDR3 is 15 residues. The V and J ends lost 4 bases and 4 bases, in that order; junction bases with no gene match: 8. Germline V gene data show CDR1 as SGDLS and CDR2 as YYNGEE.

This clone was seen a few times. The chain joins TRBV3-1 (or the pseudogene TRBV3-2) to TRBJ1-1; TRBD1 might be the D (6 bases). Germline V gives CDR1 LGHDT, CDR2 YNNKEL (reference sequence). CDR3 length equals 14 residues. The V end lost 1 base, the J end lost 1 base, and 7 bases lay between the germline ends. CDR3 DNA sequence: TGTGCCAGCAGCCAAGTAGGGGGGAACACTGAAGCTTTCTTT. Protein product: CASSQVGGNTEAFF.

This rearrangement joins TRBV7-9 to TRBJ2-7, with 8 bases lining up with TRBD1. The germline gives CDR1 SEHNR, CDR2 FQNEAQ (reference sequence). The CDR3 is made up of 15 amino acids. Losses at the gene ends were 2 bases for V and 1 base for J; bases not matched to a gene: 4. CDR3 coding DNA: TGTGCCAGCAGCTTATTGGGACAGGCTTCCTACGAGCAGTACTTC. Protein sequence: CASSLLGQASYEQYF.

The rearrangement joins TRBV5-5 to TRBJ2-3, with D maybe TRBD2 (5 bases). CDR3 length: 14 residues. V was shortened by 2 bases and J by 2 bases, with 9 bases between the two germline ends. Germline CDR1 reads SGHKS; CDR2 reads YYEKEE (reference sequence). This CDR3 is CASSFLGNTDTQYF. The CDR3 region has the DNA TGTGCCAGCAGCTTCCTCGGGAACACAGATACGCAGTATTTT.

The chain's CDR3 is CASSSAGSTQYF. CDR3 in DNA: TGTGCCAGCAGCTCAGCCGGGTCTACGCAGTATTTT. The chain is built from TRBV3-1 (or the pseudogene TRBV3-2) and TRBJ2-3; D remains unclear. The CDR3 sequence is 12 residues long. V lost 5 bases to trimming and J lost 8 bases, with 11 bases between them. Germline V lookup: CDR1 LGHDT, CDR2 YNNKEL (reference sequence).

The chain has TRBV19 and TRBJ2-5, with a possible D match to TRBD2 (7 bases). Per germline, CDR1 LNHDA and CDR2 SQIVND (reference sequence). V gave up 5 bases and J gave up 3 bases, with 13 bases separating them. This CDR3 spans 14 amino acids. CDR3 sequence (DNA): TGTGCCAGTAGTCGGGGGGCGCGAAAAGAGACCCAGTACTTC. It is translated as CASSRGARKETQYF.

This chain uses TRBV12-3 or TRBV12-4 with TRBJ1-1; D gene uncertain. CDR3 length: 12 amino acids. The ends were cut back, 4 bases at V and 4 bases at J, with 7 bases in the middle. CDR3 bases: TGTGCCAGCAGTTACACTACCACTGAAGCTTTCTTT. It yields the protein CASSYTTTEAFF.

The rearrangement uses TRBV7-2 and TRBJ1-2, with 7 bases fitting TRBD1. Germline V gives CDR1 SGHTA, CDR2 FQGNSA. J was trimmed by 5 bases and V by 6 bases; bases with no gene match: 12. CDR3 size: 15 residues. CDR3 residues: CASSIMTGPQYGYTF. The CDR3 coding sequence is TGTGCCAGCAGTATAATGACAGGGCCCCAATATGGCTACACCTTC.

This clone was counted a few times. CDR3 loop: CASSLAPSQKNTEAFF. The DNA of the CDR3 is TGTGCCAGCAGCTTGGCTCCGTCACAGAAGAACACTGAAGCTTTCTTT. The chain links TRBV5-6 to TRBJ1-1; D is uncertain. This CDR3 has 16 residues. Between the trimmed V and J ends, which lost 0 bases and 1 base, there was a span of 13 bases. Germline V gives CDR1 SGHDT, CDR2 YYEEEE.

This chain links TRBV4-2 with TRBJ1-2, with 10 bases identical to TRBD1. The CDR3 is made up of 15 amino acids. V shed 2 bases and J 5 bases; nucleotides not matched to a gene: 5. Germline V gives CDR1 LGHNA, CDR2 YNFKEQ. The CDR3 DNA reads TGTGCCAGCAGCCAACCCGGGGACAGGGGATATGGCTACACCTTC. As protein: CASSQPGDRGYGYTF.

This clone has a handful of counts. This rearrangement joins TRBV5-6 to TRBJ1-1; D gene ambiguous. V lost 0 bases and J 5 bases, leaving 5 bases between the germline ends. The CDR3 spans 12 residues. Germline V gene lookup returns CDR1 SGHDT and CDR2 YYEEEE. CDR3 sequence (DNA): TGTGCCAGCAGCTTGGTGTCAACTGAAGCTTTCTTT. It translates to CASSLVSTEAFF.